This is a list of T cell receptor beta chains from one sample in a study of T-cell reconstitution after alpha-beta-depleted transplantation in children. TCRdb re-called the PCR reads with MiXCR, one entry per CDR3 protein. The sample includes almost 600,000 distinct CDR3 sequences, roughly a quarter seen only once; the top ten take just over 35%. Sequencing was performed on PBMCs, taken before TCRalphabeta/CD19-depleted stem cell transplant. These receptors were taken from a boy under two years old with Wiskott-Aldrich syndrome, due to receive a stem cell transplant. CDR3s include the opening cysteine and the closing phenylalanine or tryptophan.

TRBV5-5	CASSLQGNTGNTIYF
TRBV9	CASSIQAGDTQYF
TRBV7-6	CASSPWGTSGSFNEQFF
TRBV29-1	CSVPRDYNEQFF
TRBV24-1	CATSTGTVVGTQYF
TRBV27	CASSLYAGVSGANVLTF
TRBV7-2	CASSYRGGGYEQYF
TRBV20-1	CSVAGTGISNQPQHF
TRBV20-1	CSARGWGSSYNSPLHF
TRBV28	CASSLTSSVGETQYF
TRBV28	CASSPLGQGQPQHF
TRBV29-1	CSVDANTDTQYF
TRBV5-1	CASSHGTVGTEAFF
TRBV6-2/TRBV6-3	CASSGVSAWETQYF